Listed here are 13 T cell receptor beta chains from one sample, sequenced in a study of cytomegalovirus exposure and HLA in healthy donors. A multiplex PCR was run with 60 Vbeta primers and 13 Jbeta primers. Profiling relied on immunoSEQ multiplex PCR, and the TCRdb table lists in-frame clones only, not all of them. The sample contains roughly 160,000 clones, roughly two thirds of which appear only once. Sequences were obtained from PBMCs. These receptors all come from a woman in her twenties or thirties in good health and CMV-seronegative.

The chain links TRBV28 to TRBJ1-2, with 10 bases identical to TRBD1. Germline values: CDR1 MDHEN, CDR2 SYDVKM. The CDR3 runs 15 residues. The ends lost 3 bases at V and 7 bases at J; junction bases unmatched: 8. The CDR3 bases are TGTGCCAGCAGTTTGTGGGACAGGGGCGGTTTTGGCTACACCTTC. As protein: CASSLWDRGGFGYTF.

The chain uses TRBV27 and TRBJ1-2; the match to TRBD1 covers 8 bases. CDR1 is MNHEY and CDR2 is SMNVEV in the germline V gene (reference sequence). The CDR3 totals 13 residues. V lost 2 bases and J lost 4; bases outside the gene matches: 0. The CDR3 sequence: CASSLGTGYGYTF. DNA of the CDR3: TGTGCCAGCAGTTTAGGGACAGGCTATGGCTACACCTTC.

The DNA of the CDR3 is TGTGCCAGCAGCTTAGCGATGGCGGTGGAGACCCAGTACTTC. Translation: CASSLAMAVETQYF. The chain recombines TRBV7-9 with TRBJ2-5; the D is unclear. From germline, CDR1 is SEHNR and CDR2 FQNEAQ (reference sequence). Trimming stripped 0 bases from V and 5 bases from J, with 10 bases between. This CDR3 has 14 amino acids.

The V gene is TRBV5-4, the J gene TRBJ2-1; D ambiguous. Germline assignment: CDR1 SGHNT and CDR2 YYREEE (reference sequence). Trimming cost V 4 bases and J 7 bases, with 6 bases left between them. The CDR3 runs 11 residues. CDR3 loop: CASSEANEQFF. The DNA of the CDR3 is TGTGCCAGCAGCGAAGCAAATGAGCAGTTCTTC.

The chain is built from TRBV7-9 and TRBJ1-3, with 9 bases aligning to TRBD1. CDR1 and CDR2 from the germline V gene are SEHNR and FQNEAQ (reference sequence). Unmatched junction bases numbered 12, after V lost 7 bases and J lost 5 bases. This CDR3 is built from 16 residues. For the CDR3, the DNA is TGTGCCAGCACCGGCGGACAGGGGTGGTTTCGAAACACCATATATTTT. Its protein is CASTGGQGWFRNTIYF.

The V gene is TRBV7-2, the J gene TRBJ2-1, with D possibly matching TRBD1 (8 bases). CDR3 length: 15 residues. V lost 3 bases to trimming and J lost 5 bases, with 14 bases between them. Germline CDR1 and CDR2: SGHTA and FQGNSA. The CDR3 spells CASSFNRGGHNEQFF. Here the CDR3 DNA reads TGTGCCAGCAGCTTCAACAGGGGGGGCCACAATGAGCAGTTCTTC.

The J gene is TRBJ2-7, the V gene TRBV29-1; 7 bases map to TRBD1. Germline V lookup: CDR1 SQVTM, CDR2 ANQGSEA. The CDR3 totals 13 residues. J was trimmed by 0 bases and V by 6 bases; bases with no gene match: 5. DNA for the CDR3: TGCAGCGTCGCTGGGGACAGCTCCTACGAGCAGTACTTC. Its protein is CSVAGDSSYEQYF.

The chain recombines TRBV27 with TRBJ2-7; 7 positions agree with TRBD1. V shed 8 bases, J shed 2 bases, and the junction held 9 bases outside the gene matches. Germline V lookup: CDR1 MNHEY, CDR2 SMNVEV (reference sequence). The CDR3 loop spans 14 amino acids. In DNA, the CDR3 is TGTGCCAGCGGCTGGACAGGATTAACCTACGAGCAGTACTTC. Its translation is CASGWTGLTYEQYF.

The chain recombines TRBV5-1 with TRBJ2-2; 8 bases are shared with TRBD2. There are 14 residues in the CDR3. Germline CDR1 and CDR2: SGHRS and YFSETQ. V trimming: 4 bases; J trimming: 5 bases; junction bases outside the gene matches: 4. CDR3 DNA: TGCGCCAGCAGCCTGGCGGGAGGAACCGGGGAGCTGTTTTTT. This codes for CASSLAGGTGELFF.

CDR3 residues: CASRGLSETQYF. In nucleotides, the CDR3 is TGTGCCAGCAGGGGGCTGTCAGAGACCCAGTACTTC. The V and J genes are TRBV28 and TRBJ2-5, with D possibly matching TRBD1 (5 bases). This CDR3 has 12 residues. Trimming shortened V by 6 bases and J by 4 bases, and 9 bases separated the two germline ends. Looked up from germline, CDR1 is MDHEN and CDR2 is SYDVKM.

This clone was found a few times. This chain joins TRBV11-1 and TRBJ2-7; no firm D call. The germline V gene encodes CDR1 SGHAT and CDR2 FQDESV (reference sequence). Trimming cost V 1 base and J 3 bases, with 13 bases left between them. The CDR3 runs to 15 residues. CDR3 in DNA: TGTGCCAGCAGCTTAGGTAAACGCGGAAACTACGAGCAGTACTTC. This codes for CASSLGKRGNYEQYF. Complete variable domain (other parts from reference TRBV11-1 and TRBJ2-7): EAEVAQSPRYKITEKSQAVAFWCDPISGHATLYWYRQILGQGPELLVQFQDESVVDDSQLPKDRFSAERLKGVDSTLKIQPAELGDSAMYLCASSLGKRGNYEQYFGPGTRLTVT.

The chain employs TRBV28 and TRBJ1-5; a weak D match, TRBD1 (6 bases). The length of the CDR3 is 15 residues. V gave up 11 bases and J gave up 1 base, with 18 bases separating them. The germline gives CDR1 MDHEN, CDR2 SYDVKM. The CDR3 protein is CAGVKGTPSNQPQHF. Here the CDR3 DNA reads TGTGCCGGGGTAAAGGGGACACCCAGCAATCAGCCCCAGCATTTT.

The rearrangement uses TRBV7-6 and TRBJ1-2; D possibly corresponds to TRBD1 (5 bases). V was trimmed by 5 bases and J by 8 bases, leaving 15 bases between them. Germline V gives CDR1 SGHVS, CDR2 FNYEAQ. This CDR3 is 13 amino acids long. CDR3: CASSPGLEYGYTF. The CDR3 DNA sequence: TGTGCCAGCAGCCCGGGACTGGAATACGGCTACACCTTC.